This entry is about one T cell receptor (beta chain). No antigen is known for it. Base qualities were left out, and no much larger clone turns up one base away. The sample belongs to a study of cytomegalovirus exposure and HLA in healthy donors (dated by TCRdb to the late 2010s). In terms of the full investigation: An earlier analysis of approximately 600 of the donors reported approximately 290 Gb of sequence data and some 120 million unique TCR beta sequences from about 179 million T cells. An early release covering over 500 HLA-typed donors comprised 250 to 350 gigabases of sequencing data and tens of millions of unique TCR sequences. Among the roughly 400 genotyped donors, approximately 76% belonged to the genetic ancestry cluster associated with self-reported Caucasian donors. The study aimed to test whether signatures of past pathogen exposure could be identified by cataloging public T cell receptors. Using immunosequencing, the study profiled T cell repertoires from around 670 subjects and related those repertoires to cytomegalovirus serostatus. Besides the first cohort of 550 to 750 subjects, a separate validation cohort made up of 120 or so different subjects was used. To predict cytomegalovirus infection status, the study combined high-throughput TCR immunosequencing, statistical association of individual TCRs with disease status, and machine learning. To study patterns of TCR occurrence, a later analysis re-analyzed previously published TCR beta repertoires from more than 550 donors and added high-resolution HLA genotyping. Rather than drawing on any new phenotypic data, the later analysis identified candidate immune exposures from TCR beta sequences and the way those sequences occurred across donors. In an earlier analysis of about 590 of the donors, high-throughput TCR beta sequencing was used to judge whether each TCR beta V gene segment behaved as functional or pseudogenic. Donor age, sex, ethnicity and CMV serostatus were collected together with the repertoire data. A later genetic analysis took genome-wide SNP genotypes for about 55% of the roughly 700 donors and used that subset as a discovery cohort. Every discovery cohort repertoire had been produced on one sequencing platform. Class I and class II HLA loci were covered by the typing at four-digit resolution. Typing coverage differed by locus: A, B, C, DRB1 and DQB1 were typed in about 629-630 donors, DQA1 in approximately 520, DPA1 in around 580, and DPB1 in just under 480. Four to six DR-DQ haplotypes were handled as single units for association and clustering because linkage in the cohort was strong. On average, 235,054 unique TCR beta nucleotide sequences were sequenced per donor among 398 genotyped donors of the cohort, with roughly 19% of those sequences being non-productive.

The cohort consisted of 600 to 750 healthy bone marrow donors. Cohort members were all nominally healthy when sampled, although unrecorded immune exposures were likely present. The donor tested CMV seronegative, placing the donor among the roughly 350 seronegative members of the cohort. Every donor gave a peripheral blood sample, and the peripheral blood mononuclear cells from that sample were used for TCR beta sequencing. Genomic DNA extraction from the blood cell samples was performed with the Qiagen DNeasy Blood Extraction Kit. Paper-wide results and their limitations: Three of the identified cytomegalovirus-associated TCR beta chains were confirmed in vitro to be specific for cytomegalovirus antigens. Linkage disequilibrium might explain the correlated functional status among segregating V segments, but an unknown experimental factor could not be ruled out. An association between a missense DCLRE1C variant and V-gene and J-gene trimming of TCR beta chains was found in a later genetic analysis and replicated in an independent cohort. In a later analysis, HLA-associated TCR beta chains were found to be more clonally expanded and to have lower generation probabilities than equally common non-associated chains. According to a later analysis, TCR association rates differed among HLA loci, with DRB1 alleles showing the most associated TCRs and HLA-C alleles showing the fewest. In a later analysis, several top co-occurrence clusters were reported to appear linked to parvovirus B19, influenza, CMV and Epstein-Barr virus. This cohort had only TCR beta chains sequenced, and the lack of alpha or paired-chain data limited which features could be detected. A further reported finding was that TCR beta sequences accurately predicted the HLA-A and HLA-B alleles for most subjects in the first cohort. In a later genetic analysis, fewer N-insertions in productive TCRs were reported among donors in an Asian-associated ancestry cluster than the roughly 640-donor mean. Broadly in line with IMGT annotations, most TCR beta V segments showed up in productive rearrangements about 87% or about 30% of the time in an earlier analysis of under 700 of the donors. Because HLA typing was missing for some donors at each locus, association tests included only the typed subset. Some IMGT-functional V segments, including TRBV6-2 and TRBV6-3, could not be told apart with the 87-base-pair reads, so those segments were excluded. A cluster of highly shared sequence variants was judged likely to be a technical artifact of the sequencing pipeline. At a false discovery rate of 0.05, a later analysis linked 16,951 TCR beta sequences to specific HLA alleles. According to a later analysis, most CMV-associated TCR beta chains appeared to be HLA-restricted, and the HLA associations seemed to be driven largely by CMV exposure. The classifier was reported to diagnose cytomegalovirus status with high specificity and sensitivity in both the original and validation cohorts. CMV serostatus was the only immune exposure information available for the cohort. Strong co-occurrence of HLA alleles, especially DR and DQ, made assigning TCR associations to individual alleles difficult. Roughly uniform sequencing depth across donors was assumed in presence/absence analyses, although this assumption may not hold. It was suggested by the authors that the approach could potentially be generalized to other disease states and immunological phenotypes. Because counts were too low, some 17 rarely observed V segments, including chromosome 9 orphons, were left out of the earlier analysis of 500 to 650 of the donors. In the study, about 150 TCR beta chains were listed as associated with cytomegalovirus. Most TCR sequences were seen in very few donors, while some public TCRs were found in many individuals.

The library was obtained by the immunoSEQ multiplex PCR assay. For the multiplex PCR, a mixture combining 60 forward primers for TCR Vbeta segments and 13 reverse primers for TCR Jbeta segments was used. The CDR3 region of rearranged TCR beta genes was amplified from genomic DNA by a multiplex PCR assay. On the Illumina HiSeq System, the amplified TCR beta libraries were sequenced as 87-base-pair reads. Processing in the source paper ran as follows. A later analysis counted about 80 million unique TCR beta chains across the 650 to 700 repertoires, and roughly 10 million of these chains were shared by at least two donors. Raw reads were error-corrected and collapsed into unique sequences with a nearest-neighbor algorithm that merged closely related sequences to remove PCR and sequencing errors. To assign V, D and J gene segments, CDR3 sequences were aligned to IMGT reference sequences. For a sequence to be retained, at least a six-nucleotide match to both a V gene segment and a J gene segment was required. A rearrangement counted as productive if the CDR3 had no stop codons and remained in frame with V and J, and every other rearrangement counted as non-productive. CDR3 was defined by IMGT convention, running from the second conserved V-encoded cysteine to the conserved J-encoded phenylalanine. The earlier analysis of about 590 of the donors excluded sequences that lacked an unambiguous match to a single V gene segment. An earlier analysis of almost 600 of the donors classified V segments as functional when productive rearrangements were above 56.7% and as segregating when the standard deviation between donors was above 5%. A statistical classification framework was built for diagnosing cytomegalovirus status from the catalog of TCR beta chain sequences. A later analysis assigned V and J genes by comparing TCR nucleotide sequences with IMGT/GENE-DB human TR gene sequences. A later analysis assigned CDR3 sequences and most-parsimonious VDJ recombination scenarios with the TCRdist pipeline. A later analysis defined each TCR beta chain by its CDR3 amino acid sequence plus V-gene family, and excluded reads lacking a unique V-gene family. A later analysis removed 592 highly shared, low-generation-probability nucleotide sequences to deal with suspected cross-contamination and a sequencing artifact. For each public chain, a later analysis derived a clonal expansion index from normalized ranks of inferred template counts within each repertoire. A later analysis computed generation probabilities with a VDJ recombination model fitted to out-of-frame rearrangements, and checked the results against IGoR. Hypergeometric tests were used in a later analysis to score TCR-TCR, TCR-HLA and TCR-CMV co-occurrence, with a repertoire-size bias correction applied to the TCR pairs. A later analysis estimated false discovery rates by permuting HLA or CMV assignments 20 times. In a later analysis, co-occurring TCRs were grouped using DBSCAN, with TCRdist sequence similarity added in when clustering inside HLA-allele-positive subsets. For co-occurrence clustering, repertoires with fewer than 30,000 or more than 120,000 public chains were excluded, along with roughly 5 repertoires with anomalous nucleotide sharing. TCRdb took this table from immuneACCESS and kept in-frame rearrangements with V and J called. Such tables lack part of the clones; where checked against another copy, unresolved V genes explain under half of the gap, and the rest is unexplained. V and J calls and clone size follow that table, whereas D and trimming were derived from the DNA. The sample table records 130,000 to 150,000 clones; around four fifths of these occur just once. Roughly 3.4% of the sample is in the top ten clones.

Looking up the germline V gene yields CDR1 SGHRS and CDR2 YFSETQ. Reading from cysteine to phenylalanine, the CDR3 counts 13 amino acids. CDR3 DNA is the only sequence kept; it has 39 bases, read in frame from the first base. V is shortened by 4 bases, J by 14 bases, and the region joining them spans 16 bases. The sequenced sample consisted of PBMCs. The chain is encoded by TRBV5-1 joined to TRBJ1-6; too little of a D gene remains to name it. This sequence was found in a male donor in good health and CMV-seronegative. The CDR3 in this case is CASSPYTPETLHF. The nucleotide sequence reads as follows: TGCGCCAGCAGCCCCTACACACCGGAGACCCTCCACTTT.